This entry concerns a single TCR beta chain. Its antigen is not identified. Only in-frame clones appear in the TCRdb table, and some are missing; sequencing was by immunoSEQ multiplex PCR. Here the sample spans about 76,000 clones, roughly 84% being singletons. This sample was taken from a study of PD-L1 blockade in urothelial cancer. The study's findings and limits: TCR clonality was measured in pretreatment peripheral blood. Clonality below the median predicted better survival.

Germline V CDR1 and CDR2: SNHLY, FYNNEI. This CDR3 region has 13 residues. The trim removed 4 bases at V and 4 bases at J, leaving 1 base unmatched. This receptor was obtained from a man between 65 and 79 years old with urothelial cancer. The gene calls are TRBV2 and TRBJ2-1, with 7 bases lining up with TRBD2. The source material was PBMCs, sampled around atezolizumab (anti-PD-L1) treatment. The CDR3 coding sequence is TGTGCCAGCAGTGGCGGGAGTTACAATGAGCAGTTCTTC. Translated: CASSGGSYNEQFF.